Presented here are 12 T cell receptor beta chains from one specimen sequenced in a study of T cells after yellow fever vaccination. One entry per CDR3 protein, called by TCRdb with MiXCR from the 5' RACE reads. Here the sample spans 70,000 or so distinct CDR3 sequences, about 6% being singletons. The source material was CD4+ T cells sorted from PBMCs, sampled more than 14 days after the first yellow fever vaccination. The receptor source for this set is a man younger than 35 who received the YFV17D yellow fever vaccine.

This clonotype was detected many times. Germline and junction disagree at one end, which may indicate a read error. This chain uses TRBV18 with TRBJ2-1; D not certain. There are 13 residues in the CDR3. Per germline, CDR1 KGHSH and CDR2 LQKENI. The CDR3 sequence is CASSPPSHNEQFF. The CDR3 nucleotides are TGTGCCAGCTCACCACCCTCCCACAATGAGCAGTTCTTC.

This clonotype has ten or more counts. This CDR3 is CAISEILAGLLRELFF. The DNA of the CDR3 is TGTGCCATCAGTGAGATATTAGCGGGACTCCTCCGGGAGCTGTTTTTT. The genes are TRBV10-3 and TRBJ2-2; 8 bases line up with TRBD2. This CDR3 contains 16 residues. Germline loops: CDR1 ENHRY, CDR2 SYGVKD. Losses at the gene ends were 2 bases for V and 9 bases for J; bases not matched to a gene: 11.

The chain couples TRBV5-4 to TRBJ2-3, with 9 bases fitting TRBD2. V lost 0 bases to trimming and J lost 4 bases; unmatched junction nucleotides: 6. The germline V gene has CDR1 SGHNT and CDR2 YYREEE (reference sequence). The CDR3 covers 16 residues. The CDR3 is CASSLGSGGNADTQYF. CDR3 nucleotides: TGTGCCAGCAGCTTGGGAAGCGGGGGGAATGCAGATACGCAGTATTTT.

This clonotype was recorded many times. The V call is TRBV5-1, the J call TRBJ2-1; D call uncertain. The germline V gene encodes CDR1 SGHRS and CDR2 YFSETQ. V was shortened by 2 bases and J by 6 bases, with 12 bases between the two germline ends. The CDR3 runs to 14 residues. The CDR3 bases are TGCGCCAGCAGCTTTTTAGGGTTGGTCAATGAGCAGTTCTTC. It is translated as CASSFLGLVNEQFF.

This clonotype was recorded at least ten times. This chain connects TRBV6-1 to TRBJ2-2; possibly TRBD2 for D (5 bases). V lost 6 bases and J lost 2, with 13 bases in between. The CDR3 is made up of 15 amino acids. Germline CDR1 and CDR2: MNHNS and SASEGT. The CDR3 loop is CASRPGSANTGELFF. The CDR3 DNA reads TGTGCCAGCAGGCCGGGATCCGCAAACACCGGGGAGCTGTTTTTT.

In its sample, this clonotype was seen a few times. J is TRBJ1-3 and V is TRBV12-3 or TRBV12-4; unclear D gene. The CDR3 runs 15 residues. V was cut by 6 bases and J by 0 bases, with 12 bases left in between. CDR3 loop: CASRRDGNSGNTIYF. The CDR3 bases are TGTGCCAGCAGGCGCGACGGGAACTCTGGAAACACCATATATTTT.

This clonotype appeared many times. This rearrangement joins TRBV7-8 to TRBJ2-5; no clear D. Germline V gives CDR1 SGHVS, CDR2 FQNEAQ. V gave up 5 bases and J gave up 9 bases, with 10 bases separating them. The CDR3 totals 11 residues. The CDR3 nucleotides read TGTGCCAGCAGCGCATCCTTGGCCCAGTACTTC. Translated: CASSASLAQYF. The full variable domain, completed using reference TRBV7-8 and TRBJ2-5, is GAGVSQSPRYKVAKRGQDVALRCDPISGHVSLFWYQQALGQGPEFLTYFQNEAQLDKSGLPSDRFFAERPEGSVSTLKIQRTQQEDSAVYLCASSASLAQYFGPGTRLLVL.

In its sample, this clonotype was seen many times. The chain couples TRBV5-1 to TRBJ2-5; 9 bases map to TRBD1. Germline CDR1 SGHRS, CDR2 YFSETQ. Germline trimming cut 3 bases from V and 5 bases from J; bases unmatched to any gene: 8. This CDR3 contains 15 residues. In DNA form, the CDR3 reads TGCGCCAGCAGCTACTCCGGGACAGGGCGGGAGACCCAGTACTTC. Residues: CASSYSGTGRETQYF.

This clonotype was counted at least ten times. The J gene is TRBJ2-3, the V gene TRBV4-3; a weak D match, TRBD1 (6 bases). The CDR3 covers 16 residues. Germline V gene data show CDR1 as LGHNA and CDR2 as YSLEER. V lost 0 bases to trimming and J lost 0 bases, with 10 bases between them. CDR3 sequence reads: CASSQDPRGSTDTQYF. Here the CDR3 DNA reads TGCGCCAGCAGCCAAGACCCCAGGGGTAGCACAGATACGCAGTATTTT.

This clonotype showed up many times. The chain carries TRBV18 and TRBJ1-1; 8 bases are a match to TRBD1. Germline CDR1 is KGHSH and CDR2 is LQKENI. This CDR3 comprises 16 residues. The V and J ends lost 3 bases and 1 base, in that order; junction bases with no gene match: 7. CDR3 DNA sequence: TGTGCCAGCTCACCCAAATGGACAGGGAAGAACACTGAAGCTTTCTTT. It specifies CASSPKWTGKNTEAFF. Full variable domain (missing parts from reference TRBV18 and TRBJ1-1): NAGVMQNPRHLVRRRGQEARLRCSPMKGHSHVYWYRQLPEEGLKFMVYLQKENIIDESGMPKERFSAEFPKEGPSILRIQQVVRGDSAAYFCASSPKWTGKNTEAFFGQGTRLTVV.

This clonotype was seen ten or more times. The chain uses TRBV5-1 and TRBJ1-2; 10 nucleotides line up with TRBD1. The CDR3 is 12 amino acids. The junction had 2 bases not matched to a gene; V was cut back by 4 bases and J by 8 bases. Looked up from germline, CDR1 is SGHRS and CDR2 is YFSETQ. CDR3 in DNA: TGCGCCAGCAGCGGACAGGGGGACGGCTACACCTTC. Translating gives CASSGQGDGYTF.

This clonotype was picked up many times. The chain couples TRBV5-4 to TRBJ2-7, with 11 bases fitting TRBD2. Germline-derived CDR1 and CDR2 are SGHNT and YYREEE (reference sequence). V trimming: 0 bases; J trimming: 6 bases; junction bases outside the gene matches: 5. The CDR3 spans 15 residues. CDR3 sequence: CASSLDFLAGGEQYF. Written as DNA, the CDR3 is TGTGCCAGCAGCTTGGATTTTCTAGCGGGGGGCGAGCAGTACTTC. Together with reference TRBV5-4 and TRBJ2-7, the CDR3 gives the full variable domain: ETGVTQSPTHLIKTRGQQVTLRCSSQSGHNTVSWYQQALGQGPQFIFQYYREEENGRGNFPPRFSGLQFPNYSSELNVNALELDDSALYLCASSLDFLAGGEQYFGPGTRLTVT.